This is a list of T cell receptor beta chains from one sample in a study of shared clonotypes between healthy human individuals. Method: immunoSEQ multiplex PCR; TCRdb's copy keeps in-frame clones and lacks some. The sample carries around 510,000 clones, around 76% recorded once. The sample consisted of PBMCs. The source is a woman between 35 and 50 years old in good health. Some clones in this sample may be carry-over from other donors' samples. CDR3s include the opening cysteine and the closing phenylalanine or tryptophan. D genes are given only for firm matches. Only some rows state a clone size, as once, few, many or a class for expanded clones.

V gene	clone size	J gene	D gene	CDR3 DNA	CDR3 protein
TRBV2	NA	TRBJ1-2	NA	TGTGCCAGCAGTGAGGAAATCGGTGGCTACACCTTC	CASSEEIGGYTF
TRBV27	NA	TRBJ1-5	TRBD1	TGTGCCAGCAGTTTTAAAACAGGGGAGCCTAATCAGCCCCAGCATTTT	CASSFKTGEPNQPQHF
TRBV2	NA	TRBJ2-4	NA	TGTGCCAGCAGTGACTTGCAGCCAGGACTGGGCATTCAGTACTTC	CASSDLQPGLGIQYF
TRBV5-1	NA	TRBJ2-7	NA	TGCGCCAGCAGCTTCTCCTCGACTAGCTACGAGCAGTACTTC	CASSFSSTSYEQYF
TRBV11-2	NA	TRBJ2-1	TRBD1	TGTGCCAGCAGCTTTGGACAGGGGCAGTTCTTC	CASSFGQGQFF
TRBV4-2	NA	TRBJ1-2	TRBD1	TGTGCCAGCAGCCTGAGACAGGGATGGGTTGGCTACACCTTC	CASSLRQGWVGYTF
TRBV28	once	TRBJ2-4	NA	TGTGCCAGCAGTTTAAGGTCAGACAGCAATGGGTACTTC	CASSLRSDSNGYF
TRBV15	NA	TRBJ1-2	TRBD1	TGTGCCACCAGCAGAGATCGTGTAGGGGGCGGCTATGGCTACACCTTC	CATSRDRVGGGYGYTF
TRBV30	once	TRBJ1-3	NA	TGTGCCTGGAGTGTATCCCAGGTTGGAAACACCATATATTTT	CAWSVSQVGNTIYF
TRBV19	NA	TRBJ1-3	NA	TGTGCCAGTTCGTCACAGGGCCACTCTGGAAACACCATATATTTT	CASSSQGHSGNTIYF
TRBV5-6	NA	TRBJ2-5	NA	TGTGCCAGCAGCCTCCAGGGGAGAGAGACCCAGTACTTC	CASSLQGRETQYF
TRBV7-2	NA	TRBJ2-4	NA	TGTGCCAGCAGCTTAGGGGGCCTCTGGGTAGCCAAAAACATTCAGTACTTC	CASSLGGLWVAKNIQYF
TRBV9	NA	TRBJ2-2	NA	TGTGCCAGCAGCGTAGTACAGGGAGGCCCCGGGGAGCTGTTTTTT	CASSVVQGGPGELFF
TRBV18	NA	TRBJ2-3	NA	TGTGCCAGCTCACCACTTGTCCGCTCAGATACGCAGTATTTT	CASSPLVRSDTQYF
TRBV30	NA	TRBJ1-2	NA	TGTGCCTGGAGTGTAACAGCGGGATTGCGGAGCTATGGCTACACCTTC	CAWSVTAGLRSYGYTF
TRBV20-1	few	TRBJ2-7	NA	TGCAGTGCTGAAACTCGCTACGAGCAGTACTTC	CSAETRYEQYF
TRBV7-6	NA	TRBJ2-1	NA	TGTGCCAGCAGCGTAAACAACTACAATGAGCAGTTCTTC	CASSVNNYNEQFF
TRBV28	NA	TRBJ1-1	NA	TGTGCCAGCAGTTCCTTTCAAGGGACTGAAGCTTTCTTT	CASSSFQGTEAFF
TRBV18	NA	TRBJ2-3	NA	TGTGCCAGCTCACCTAGCGGAAGAGGGACGGATACGCAGTATTTT	CASSPSGRGTDTQYF
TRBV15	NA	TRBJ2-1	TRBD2	TGTGCCACCAGCAGAGGGGGTGGCGGGAGCAGGAATGAGCAGTTCTTC	CATSRGGGGSRNEQFF
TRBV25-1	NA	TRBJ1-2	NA	TGTGCCAGCAGTGATGGGGGAGGAAGCGGCTATGGCTACACCTTC	CASSDGGGSGYGYTF
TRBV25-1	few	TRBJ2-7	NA	TGTGCCAGCAGTCCGGGACTTCGGGAAGTGGAGCAGTACTTC	CASSPGLREVEQYF